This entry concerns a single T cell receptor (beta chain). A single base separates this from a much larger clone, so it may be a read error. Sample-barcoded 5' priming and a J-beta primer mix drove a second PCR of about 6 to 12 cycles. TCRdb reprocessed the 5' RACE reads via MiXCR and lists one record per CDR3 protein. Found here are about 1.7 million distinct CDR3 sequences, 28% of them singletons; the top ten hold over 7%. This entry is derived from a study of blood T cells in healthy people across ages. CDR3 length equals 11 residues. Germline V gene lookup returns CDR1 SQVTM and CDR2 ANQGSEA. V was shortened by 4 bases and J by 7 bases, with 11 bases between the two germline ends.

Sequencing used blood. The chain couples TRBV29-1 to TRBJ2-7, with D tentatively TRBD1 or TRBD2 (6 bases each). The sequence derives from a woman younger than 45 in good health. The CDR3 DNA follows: TGCAGCGTTGGGGGGGCGCTTGAGCAGTACTTC. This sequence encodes CSVGGALEQYF.